The T cell receptor beta chain under discussion was sequenced for a study of identifying expanded T cells in peripheral blood. Collection occurred without any documented infections or immune events in donors. This CDR3 region has 12 residues. The germline gives CDR1 SGHDT, CDR2 YYEEEE. Trimming pared 3 bases from V and 1 base from J, leaving 4 bases between. Study conclusions and caveats: Variance in clone template counts between approximately 2-week samples significantly increased with total template count across all healthy donors. Technical replicates showed approximately 1.2 changed clones; roughly two weeks around 15; four weeks 19.

Comment on this clone: Its antigen is unknown.

The method was immunoSEQ multiplex PCR; TCRdb's version includes in-frame clones alone and lacks a portion of them. Seen here are 95,000 or so clones, around 86% observed once, and the top ten hold 4.5% to 7%. This chain links TRBV5-6 with TRBJ1-2; the D is unclear. This sequence was found in a person aged 18-70 years in good health. The sequencing input was blood. CDR3 loop: CASSYSNYGYTF. CDR3 DNA: TGTGCCAGCAGCTACAGTAACTATGGCTACACCTTC.